Below, 23 T cell receptor beta chains from the same sample are listed, as sequenced in a study of HIV-infected patients and healthy controls. Alpha and beta constant-region primers primed reverse transcription of 500 to 550 ng RNA. Using multiplexing indices, alpha and beta chain libraries were generated apart by chain-specific third strand synthesis. TCRdb ran MiXCR on the 5' RACE reads and lists one entry per CDR3 protein. The repertoire has some 7,800 distinct CDR3 sequences, about 5.9% of them found once; the top ten carry approximately 23%. The repertoire came from unfractionated whole blood and reflected all unsorted peripheral T cells. The material sequenced was blood, taken before antiretroviral therapy. These receptors were collected from an adult with HIV infection.

This clonotype was seen many times. The chain has TRBV4-1 and TRBJ1-3; D possibly corresponds to TRBD1 (6 bases). From germline, CDR1 is MGHRA and CDR2 YSYEKL. Trimming shortened V by 0 bases and J by 4 bases, and 10 bases separated the two germline ends. The CDR3 has 15 residues. In nucleotides, the CDR3 is TGCGCCAGCAGCCAAGAAACCAGGGGAGGAAACACCATATATTTT. As protein: CASSQETRGGNTIYF.

This clonotype has at least ten counts. The rearrangement joins TRBV7-9 to TRBJ2-3; no clear D gene. Per germline, CDR1 SEHNR and CDR2 FQNEAQ (reference sequence). Trimming pared 2 bases from V and 2 bases from J, leaving 8 bases between. The CDR3 runs to 14 residues. The CDR3 loop is CASSLLYITDTQYF. The CDR3 coding sequence is TGTGCCAGCAGCTTATTATACATCACAGATACGCAGTATTTT.

This clonotype was counted once. This chain links TRBV10-2 with TRBJ2-1, with a tentative D call TRBD1 (5 bases). CDR3 length: 16 residues. Trimming took off 8 bases at V and 4 bases at J, with 21 bases between the two ends. CDR1 is WSHSY and CDR2 is SAAADI in the germline V gene. In DNA form, the CDR3 reads TGCGCCAGCGCCATCCCTGTAGGGGCTTCATACAATGAGCAGTTCTTC. This sequence encodes CASAIPVGASYNEQFF.

This clonotype was seen repeatedly, ten times or more. The rearrangement uses TRBV7-8 and TRBJ2-3, with a weak D call TRBD2 (5 bases). The CDR3 consists of 11 residues. Trimming removed 11 bases from V and 6 bases from J, with 12 bases in between. Germline V lookup: CDR1 SGHVS, CDR2 FQNEAQ. CDR3 in DNA: TGTGCCGCCGGGGTAGCGGATACGCAGTATTTT. Amino acids: CAAGVADTQYF.

This clonotype was recorded at least ten times. The chain joins TRBV21-1 to TRBJ1-1; the table calls TRBD1, which could not be checked here. TRBV21-1 corresponds to a pseudogene. CDR3 size: 17 residues. DNA of the CDR3: TGTGCCAGCAGCACTCGGGACAGGGGGCCAATGAACACTGAAGCTTTCTTT. Amino acid sequence: CASSTRDRGPMNTEAFF.

This clonotype has at least ten counts. The chain has TRBV14 and TRBJ1-2, with 7 bases fitting TRBD1. With 4 bases clipped from V and 7 bases from J, the junction kept 9 bases outside the gene matches. The germline V gene has CDR1 SGHDN and CDR2 FVKESK. The CDR3 totals 14 residues. CDR3 sequence (DNA): TGTGCCAGCAGCCCCCCAGGGGGGGCGAGTGGCTACACCTTC. Its protein product is CASSPPGGASGYTF.

This clonotype was counted ten times or more. The rearrangement uses TRBV7-3 and TRBJ2-2, with D tentatively TRBD2 (6 bases). The CDR3 is 16 residues long. Trimming stripped 0 bases from V and 6 bases from J, with 14 bases between. Germline V CDR1 and CDR2: SGHTA, FQGTGA. In nucleotides, the CDR3 is TGTGCCAGCAGCTTAACTGCCGGGGGTCGACCCGGGGAGCTGTTTTTT. This sequence encodes CASSLTAGGRPGELFF. Looking up the rest from reference TRBV7-3 and TRBJ2-2 gives the full variable domain: GAGVSQTPSNKVTEKGKYVELRCDPISGHTALYWYRQSLGQGPEFLIYFQGTGAADDSGLPNDRFFAVRPEGSVSTLKIQRTERGDSAVYLCASSLTAGGRPGELFFGEGSRLTVL.

Sample share makes this clonotype medium-sized (0.01 to 0.1%). The chain has TRBV12-3 or TRBV12-4 and TRBJ2-1; the D gene is possibly TRBD1 (6 bases). CDR3 length equals 15 residues. The V end was cut by 6 bases, the J end by 2 bases, with 14 bases between. The CDR3 DNA follows: TGTGCCAGCAGGCACCGGGACACCGCCTACAATGAGCAGTTCTTC. Residues: CASRHRDTAYNEQFF.

Comment on this clonotype: A read error may be the cause here, since a much bigger clone is one base away. The V call is TRBV20-1, the J call TRBJ2-1; D is unclear. The germline gives CDR1 DFQATT, CDR2 SNEGSKA (reference sequence). There are 12 residues in the CDR3. Trimming removed 3 bases from V and 5 bases from J, with 8 bases in between. The DNA of the CDR3 is TGCAGTGCTAGTGCCACTCACAATGAGCAGTTCTTC. Translation gives CSASATHNEQFF.

This clonotype was picked up many times. This chain joins TRBV4-3 and TRBJ2-1; TRBD2 matches at 13 bases. The CDR3 has 17 amino acids. In germline, CDR1 is LGHNA, CDR2 YSLEER. V shed 2 bases, J shed 8 bases, and the junction held 9 bases outside the gene matches. The CDR3 nucleotides read TGCGCCAGCAGCCAACTTTCCGGGACTAGCGGGGCTTATGAGCAGTTCTTC. Residues: CASSQLSGTSGAYEQFF.

This clonotype was counted many times. The chain has TRBV5-4 and TRBJ2-5; possibly TRBD2 for D (6 bases). CDR1 and CDR2 (germline): SGHNT, YYREEE (reference sequence). The CDR3 consists of 16 residues. Trimming removed 0 bases from V and 4 bases from J, with 16 bases in between. CDR3 sequence (DNA): TGTGCCAGCAGCTTGGGAACTAGCTCGGCCCCAGAGACCCAGTACTTC. Encoded protein: CASSLGTSSAPETQYF.

This clonotype was seen ten or more times. The chain carries TRBV6-2 or TRBV6-3 and TRBJ2-1; D uncertain. Germline lookup yields CDR1 MNHEY and CDR2 SVGEGT. V was clipped by 5 bases and J by 0 bases, with 8 bases between them. The CDR3 runs to 14 residues. The CDR3 nucleotides read TGTGCCAGCAGTCGGCCGCTCTCCTACAATGAGCAGTTCTTC. Translated, it gives CASSRPLSYNEQFF.

By frequency in the sample, this clonotype is hyperexpanded. The chain has TRBV13 and TRBJ1-1; no reliable D call. V was shortened by 0 bases and J by 3 bases, with 5 bases between the two germline ends. From germline, CDR1 is PRHDT and CDR2 FYEKMQ (reference sequence). The CDR3 loop spans 13 amino acids. This chain's CDR3 is CASSLGPDTEAFF. The CDR3 bases are TGTGCCAGCAGCTTAGGCCCTGACACTGAAGCTTTCTTT.

This clonotype was counted many times. This chain connects TRBV19 to TRBJ2-1, with 7 bases that match TRBD1. CDR3 size: 14 residues. The V gene end was trimmed by 9 bases and the J gene end by 5 bases; junction bases not matched to a gene: 10. Per the germline V gene, CDR1 is LNHDA and CDR2 is SQIVND (reference sequence). This chain's CDR3 is CARDRTGSHNEQFF. CDR3 bases: TGTGCCAGGGATAGGACAGGATCACACAATGAGCAGTTCTTC.

The chain uses TRBV6-5 and TRBJ2-3, with 8 bases matching TRBD2. The CDR3 is made up of 15 amino acids. Trimming cost V 4 bases and J 5 bases; bases outside gene matches: 8. In germline, CDR1 is MNHEY, CDR2 SVGAGI. Here the CDR3 reads CASSWTGGPGDTQYF. The CDR3, as DNA: TGTGCCAGCAGTTGGACGGGGGGGCCGGGAGATACGCAGTATTTT.

This clonotype was recorded a few times. The chain is built from TRBV5-1 and TRBJ2-2, with unresolved D. The V end was cut by 3 bases, the J end by 7 bases, with 19 bases between. Germline V gene data show CDR1 as SGHRS and CDR2 as YFSETQ. This CDR3 contains 16 residues. In nucleotides, the CDR3 is TGCGCCAGCAGCTCACTCCGGGCCTCCCTTCGCGGGGAGCTGTTTTTT. This codes for CASSSLRASLRGELFF. The full variable domain, with the rest looked up from reference TRBV5-1 and TRBJ2-2, is KAGVTQTPRYLIKTRGQQVTLSCSPISGHRSVSWYQQTPGQGLQFLFEYFSETQRNKGNFPGRFSGRQFSNSRSEMNVSTLELGDSALYLCASSSLRASLRGELFFGEGSRLTVL.

This clonotype appeared a few times. The V call is TRBV12-3 or TRBV12-4, the J call TRBJ2-4; D is possibly TRBD1 or TRBD2 (6 bases each). CDR3 size: 16 residues. Trimming stripped 6 bases from V and 0 bases from J, with 15 bases between. The CDR3 coding sequence is TGTGCCAGCAGGATTACAGGGACTCTAGCCAAAAACATTCAGTACTTC. Residues: CASRITGTLAKNIQYF.

This clonotype counts as medium-sized (0.01 to 0.1%). The genes are TRBV20-1 and TRBJ2-5; 10 bases fit TRBD2. V gave up 1 base and J gave up 5 bases; unmatched junction bases: 10. There are 16 residues in the CDR3. Germline assignment: CDR1 DFQATT and CDR2 SNEGSKA (reference sequence). CDR3 region: CSARGGPSGGLETQYF. The CDR3 DNA reads TGCAGTGCTAGAGGAGGCCCTAGCGGGGGTCTGGAGACCCAGTACTTC.

Here the CDR3 reads CASSLAGPNTEAFF. CDR3 DNA sequence: TGCGCCAGCAGCTTGGCAGGGCCAAACACTGAAGCTTTCTTT. This sequence joins TRBV5-1 and TRBJ1-1, with D maybe TRBD1 (5 bases). Germline-derived CDR1 and CDR2 are SGHRS and YFSETQ. Trimming took 0 bases from V and 2 from J, leaving 8 bases between them. This CDR3 is built from 14 residues. Full variable domain (outside the CDR3, taken from reference TRBV5-1 and TRBJ1-1): KAGVTQTPRYLIKTRGQQVTLSCSPISGHRSVSWYQQTPGQGLQFLFEYFSETQRNKGNFPGRFSGRQFSNSRSEMNVSTLELGDSALYLCASSLAGPNTEAFFGQGTRLTVV.

This clonotype was counted a few times. This chain links TRBV9 with TRBJ2-2; D is possibly TRBD2 (5 bases). The germline CDR1 and CDR2 sequences are SGDLS and YYNGEE. The V gene lost 3 bases and the J gene lost 6 bases, with 18 bases spanning the gap. The CDR3 loop spans 16 amino acids. In nucleotides, the CDR3 is TGTGCCAGCAGCGGAGGGTGGAGGAGGCCCGCCGGGGAGCTGTTTTTT. Encoded protein: CASSGGWRRPAGELFF.

This clonotype came up many times. The J gene is TRBJ2-5, the V gene TRBV7-9, with D unresolved. CDR1 and CDR2 from the germline V gene are SEHNR and FQNEAQ (reference sequence). CDR3 length: 14 amino acids. Deletions cut 3 bases from V and 2 bases from J, with 10 bases between. The CDR3, as DNA: TGTGCCAGCAGCTTCCCCCTAGGGCAAGAGACCCAGTACTTC. This sequence encodes CASSFPLGQETQYF. The entire variable domain, with the rest obtained from reference TRBV7-9 and TRBJ2-5, is as follows: DTGVSQNPRHKITKRGQNVTFRCDPISEHNRLYWYRQTLGQGPEFLTYFQNEAQLEKSRLLSDRFSAERPKGSFSTLEIQRTEQGDSAMYLCASSFPLGQETQYFGPGTRLLVL.

This clonotype is medium-sized. This sequence joins TRBV11-2 and TRBJ2-6; 7 bases agree with TRBD1. Trimming took 3 bases from V and 0 from J; bases not matched to a gene: 8. Germline lookup yields CDR1 SGHAT and CDR2 FQNNGV. The CDR3 is made up of 18 amino acids. Written as DNA, the CDR3 is TGTGCCAGCAGCTTCCGGGACAGTGATTACTCTGGGGCCAACGTCCTGACTTTC. Its protein is CASSFRDSDYSGANVLTF. Drawing the rest from reference TRBV11-2 and TRBJ2-6, the complete variable domain is EAGVAQSPRYKIIEKRQSVAFWCNPISGHATLYWYQQILGQGPKLLIQFQNNGVVDDSQLPKDRFSAERLKGVDSTLKIQPAKLEDSAVYLCASSFRDSDYSGANVLTFGAGSRLTVL.

The chain recombines TRBV19 with TRBJ2-5; 7 bases line up with TRBD1. Germline V gene sequence: CDR1 LNHDA, CDR2 SQIVND (reference sequence). The CDR3 consists of 14 residues. V was clipped by 4 bases and J by 1 base; unmatched bases: 3. The CDR3 nucleotides read TGTGCCAGTAGTACTACAGGGGTCCAAGAGACCCAGTACTTC. Its translation is CASSTTGVQETQYF.